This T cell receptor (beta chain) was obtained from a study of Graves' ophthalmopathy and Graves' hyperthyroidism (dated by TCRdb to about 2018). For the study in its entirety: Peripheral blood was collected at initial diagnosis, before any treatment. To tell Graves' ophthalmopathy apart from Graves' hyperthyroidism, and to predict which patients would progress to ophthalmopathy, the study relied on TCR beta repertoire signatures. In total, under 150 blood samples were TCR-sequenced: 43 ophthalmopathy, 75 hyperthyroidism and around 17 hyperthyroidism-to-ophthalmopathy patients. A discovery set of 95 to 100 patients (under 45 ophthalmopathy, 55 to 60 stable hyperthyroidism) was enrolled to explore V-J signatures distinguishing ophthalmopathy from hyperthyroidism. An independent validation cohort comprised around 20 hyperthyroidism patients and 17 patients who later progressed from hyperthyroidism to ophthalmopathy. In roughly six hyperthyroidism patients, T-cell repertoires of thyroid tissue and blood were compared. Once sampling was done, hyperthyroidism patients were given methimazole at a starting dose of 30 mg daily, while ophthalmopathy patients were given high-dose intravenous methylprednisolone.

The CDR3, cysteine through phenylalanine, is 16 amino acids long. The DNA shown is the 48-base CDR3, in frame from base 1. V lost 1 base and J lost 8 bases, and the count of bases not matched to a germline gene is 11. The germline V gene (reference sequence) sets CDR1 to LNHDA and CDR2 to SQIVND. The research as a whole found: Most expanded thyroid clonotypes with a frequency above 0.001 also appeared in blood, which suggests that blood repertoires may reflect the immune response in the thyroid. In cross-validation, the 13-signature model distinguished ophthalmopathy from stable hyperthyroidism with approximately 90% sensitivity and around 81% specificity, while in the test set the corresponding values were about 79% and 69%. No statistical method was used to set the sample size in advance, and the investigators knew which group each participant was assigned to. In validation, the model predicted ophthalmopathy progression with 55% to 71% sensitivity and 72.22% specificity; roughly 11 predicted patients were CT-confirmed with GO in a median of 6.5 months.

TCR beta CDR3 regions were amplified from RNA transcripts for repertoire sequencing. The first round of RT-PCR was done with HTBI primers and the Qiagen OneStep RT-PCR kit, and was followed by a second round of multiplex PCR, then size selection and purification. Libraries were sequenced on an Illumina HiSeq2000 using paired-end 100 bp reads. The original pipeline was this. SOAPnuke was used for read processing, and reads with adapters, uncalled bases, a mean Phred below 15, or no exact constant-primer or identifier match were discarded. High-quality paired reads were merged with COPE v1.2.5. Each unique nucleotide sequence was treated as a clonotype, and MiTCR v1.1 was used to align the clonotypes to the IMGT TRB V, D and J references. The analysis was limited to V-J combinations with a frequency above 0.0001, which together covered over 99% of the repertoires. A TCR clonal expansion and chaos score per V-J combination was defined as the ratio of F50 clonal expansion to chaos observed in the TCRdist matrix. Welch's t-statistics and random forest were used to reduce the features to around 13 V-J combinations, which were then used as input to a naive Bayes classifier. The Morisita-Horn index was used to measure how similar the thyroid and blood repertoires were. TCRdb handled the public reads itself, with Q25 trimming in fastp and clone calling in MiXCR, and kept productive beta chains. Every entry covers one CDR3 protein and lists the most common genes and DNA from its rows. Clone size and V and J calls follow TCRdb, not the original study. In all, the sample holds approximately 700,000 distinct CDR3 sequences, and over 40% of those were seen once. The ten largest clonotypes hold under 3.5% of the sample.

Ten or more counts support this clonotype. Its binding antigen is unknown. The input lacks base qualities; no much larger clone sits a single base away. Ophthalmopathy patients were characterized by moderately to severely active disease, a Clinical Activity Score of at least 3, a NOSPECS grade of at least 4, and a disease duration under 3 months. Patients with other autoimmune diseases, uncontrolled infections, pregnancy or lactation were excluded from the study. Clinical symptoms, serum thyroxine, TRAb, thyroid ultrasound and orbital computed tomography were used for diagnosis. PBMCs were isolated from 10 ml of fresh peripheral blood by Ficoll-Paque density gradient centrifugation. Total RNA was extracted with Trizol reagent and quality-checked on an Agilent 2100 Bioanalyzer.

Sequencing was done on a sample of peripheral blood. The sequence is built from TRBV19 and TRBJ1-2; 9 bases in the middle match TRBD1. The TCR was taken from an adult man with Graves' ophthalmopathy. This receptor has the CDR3 CASSIASGTGSGGYTF. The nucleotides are TGTGCCAGTAGTATAGCCTCCGGGACAGGGTCGGGCGGCTACACCTTC.